This T cell receptor beta chain was identified in a study of blood T cell repertoires in COVID-19. Study at large: There were acute and convalescent COVID-19 samples, and they came from the United States, Italy and Spain. The analysed material was cDNA or gDNA that came from T cells, B-cell-depleted T cells, or PBMCs.

Germline V gene sequence: CDR1 SGHRS, CDR2 YFSETQ. The CDR3 consists of 14 residues. The trim removed 6 bases at V and 4 bases at J, leaving 6 bases unmatched. As processed by the authors: Reference gene primer amplification gave nucleated cell count estimates. Clones were sequenced by immunoSEQ multiplex PCR, and TCRdb holds only the in-frame ones, with some missing. From that table come the V and J calls and clone size; the DNA was used to work out D and trimming. Among 220,000 or so clones listed, 82% were seen once. The source material was peripheral blood. The clonotype was recovered from an elderly woman with acute or convalescent COVID-19. The V gene is TRBV5-1, the J gene TRBJ2-3, with 9 bases identical to TRBD1. CDR3 sequence (DNA): TGCGCCAGCATGGTCACAGGGGGCCCAGATACGCAGTATTTT. Translating gives CASMVTGGPDTQYF.